This T cell receptor beta chain was obtained from a study of T cells in Graves' hyperthyroidism and ophthalmopathy. Stable Graves' hyperthyroidism meant no ophthalmopathy progression within 18 months. What was amplified from RNA transcripts were TCR beta CDR3 regions. Initially, a first-round RT-PCR of the TCR CDR3 employed the HTBI primer set. MiXCR, run by TCRdb on the multiplex PCR reads, gives a single entry per CDR3 protein. The profile shows a few hundred thousand distinct CDR3 sequences, around 16% of them singletons. This CDR3 is 13 amino acids long. V was trimmed by 8 bases and J by 6 bases, leaving 15 bases between them. CDR1 and CDR2 (germline): MNHEY, SMNVEV (reference sequence). General observations from the study: Most expanded thyroid clonotypes above 0.001 recurred in blood.

This clonotype was found a few times. Its matching antigen is unknown. V gene TRBV27 combines with J gene TRBJ2-3; no definite D call. Material for sequencing was blood. The receptor's source is a woman aged 18 to 35 with Graves' hyperthyroidism. CDR3 nucleotide sequence: TGTGCCAGCGGGCCTTGGGTGGGGGATACGCAGTATTTT. Residues: CASGPWVGDTQYF.